Included here is one T cell receptor beta chain sequence, with context. The V end was cut by 6 bases, the J end by 7 bases, with 19 bases between. The CDR3 extends over 15 amino acids. Germline V gives CDR1 SNHLY, CDR2 FYNNEI. Libraries were prepared by immunoSEQ multiplex PCR; TCRdb keeps only in-frame clonotypes and omits some of them. The table lists 45,000 to 55,000 clones, about 90% of them singletons. This sample was taken from a study of T cell changes during pregnancy in multiple sclerosis. The TCR was taken from a female donor in good health, enrolled as a control in a pregnancy study. The V gene is TRBV2, the J gene TRBJ2-1, with D perhaps TRBD2 (6 bases). The material was CD4+ T cells from peripheral blood mononuclear cells, obtained after pregnancy. CDR3 coding DNA: TGTGCCAGCAGCCGAGACGCGGGGTTTAAGAATGAGCAGTTCTTC. Translated, it gives CASSRDAGFKNEQFF.